This T cell receptor beta chain appears in the sequencing data of a study of T cell responses to AZD1222 COVID-19 vaccine. J lost 2 bases, V lost 6 bases, and 6 bases had no gene match. CDR3 length equals 14 residues. The germline CDR1 and CDR2 sequences are KGHDR and SFDVKD. Only in-frame clones appear in the TCRdb table, and some are missing; sequencing was by immunoSEQ multiplex PCR. Of 120,000 or so clones in the sample, about nine tenths were seen once. The chain couples TRBV24-1 to TRBJ2-7, with 7 bases lining up with TRBD1. This TCR was recovered from an adult in good health. The sequencing used peripheral blood, collected on day 0 of AZD1222 vaccination. The CDR3 loop is CATSRAGGTYEQYF. The CDR3 nucleotides read TGTGCCACCAGTCGGGCAGGGGGAACCTACGAGCAGTACTTC.